This is a list of T cell receptor delta chains from one sample in a study of gamma-delta chains in newborns, infants, children. TCRdb re-called the reads via CATT. The table lists approximately 5,900 delta-chain clones, about 2.5% of them singletons. Material for sequencing was blood. The receptors were gathered from a child who was a newborn, infant or young child, either healthy, febrile or measles-vaccinated (not recorded which). CDR3s include the opening cysteine and the closing phenylalanine or tryptophan. Each record gives: clone size, V gene, D gene, J gene, CDR3 DNA, CDR3 protein. D genes are given only for firm matches. A clone size is listed for some rows: how often the clone was seen (once, few, many), or a class if it is expanded.

abundance: few
v_gene: TRDV1
d_gene: .
j_gene: TRDJ1
CDR3nt: TGTGCTCTTGGGGAACTGGAACCCTCCAGGTACACTGATAAACTCATCTTT
CDR3aa: CALGELEPSRYTDKLIF

abundance: medium-sized
v_gene: TRDV2
d_gene: TRDD3
j_gene: TRDJ3
CDR3nt: TGTGCCTGTGACGTCGTACTGGGGGATACCTCTAGCTCCTGGGACACCCGACAGATGTTTTTC
CDR3aa: CACDVVLGDTSSSWDTRQMFF

abundance: .
v_gene: TRDV2
d_gene: TRDD3
j_gene: TRDJ3
CDR3nt: TGCGCCTGTGACAAACTGGGGGATACGAGCTCCTGGGACACCCGACAGATGTTTTTC
CDR3aa: CACDKLGDTSSWDTRQMFF

abundance: few
v_gene: TRDV2
d_gene: TRDD3
j_gene: TRDJ3
CDR3nt: TGTGCCTGTGACATCGTACTGGGGGACATCTCCTGGGACACCCGACAGATGTTTTTC
CDR3aa: CACDIVLGDISWDTRQMFF

abundance: few
v_gene: TRDV2
d_gene: TRDD3
j_gene: TRDJ3
CDR3nt: TGTGCCCGTGACACAGTACTGGGGGACAACACCTGGGACACCCGGCAGATGTTTTTC
CDR3aa: CARDTVLGDNTWDTRQMFF

abundance: medium-sized
v_gene: TRDV2
d_gene: .
j_gene: TRDJ1
CDR3nt: TGTGCCTGTGACACTCCGTACACCGATAAACTCATCTTT
CDR3aa: CACDTPYTDKLIF

abundance: .
v_gene: TRDV2
d_gene: TRDD3
j_gene: TRDJ3
CDR3nt: TGTGCCTGCGACACCATTGGGGGATACGCCCCCTGGGACACCCGACAGATGTTTTTC
CDR3aa: CACDTIGGYAPWDTRQMFF

abundance: .
v_gene: TRDV2
d_gene: TRDD3
j_gene: TRDJ3
CDR3nt: TGTGCCTGTGACGCCATAGGAGGGGGATACCCCTCCTGGGACACCCGACAGATGTTTTTC
CDR3aa: CACDAIGGGYPSWDTRQMFF

abundance: .
v_gene: TRDV2
d_gene: TRDD3
j_gene: TRDJ3
CDR3nt: TGTGCCTGCGACAAGCTGGGGGATACGAGCTCCTGGGACACCCGACAGATGTTTTTC
CDR3aa: CACDKLGDTSSWDTRQMFF

abundance: medium-sized
v_gene: TRDV2
d_gene: TRDD3
j_gene: TRDJ3
CDR3nt: TGTGCCTGTGACAACTGGGGGATACCGGGCGAGAGCTCCTGGGACACCCGACAGATGTTTTTC
CDR3aa: CACDNWGIPGESSWDTRQMFF

abundance: medium-sized
v_gene: TRDV2
d_gene: TRDD3
j_gene: TRDJ3
CDR3nt: TGTGCCTGTGACACCGTCTGGGGGATTTGGGACACCCGACAGATGTTTTTC
CDR3aa: CACDTVWGIWDTRQMFF

abundance: medium-sized
v_gene: TRDV2
d_gene: .
j_gene: TRDJ3
CDR3nt: TGTGCCTGTGACACGCTACGGGATACCTGGGACACCCGACAGATGTTTTTC
CDR3aa: CACDTLRDTWDTRQMFF

abundance: medium-sized
v_gene: TRDV2
d_gene: TRDD3
j_gene: TRDJ3
CDR3nt: TGTGCCTGTGACAGACTGGGGGCAAGCTCCTGGGACACCCGACAGATGTTTTTC
CDR3aa: CACDRLGASSWDTRQMFF

abundance: medium-sized
v_gene: TRDV2
d_gene: TRDD3
j_gene: TRDJ3
CDR3nt: TGTGCCTGTGACACTGCGGACTGGGGGAGCTCCTGGGACACCCGACAGATGTTTTTC
CDR3aa: CACDTADWGSSWDTRQMFF

abundance: .
v_gene: TRDV2
d_gene: TRDD3
j_gene: TRDJ1
CDR3nt: TGTGCCTGTGATGCTATTACTGGGGGATACGCGTACACCGATAAACTCATCTTT
CDR3aa: CACDAITGGYAYTDKLIF

abundance: .
v_gene: TRDV2
d_gene: TRDD3
j_gene: TRDJ1
CDR3nt: TGTGCCTGTGACGTACCGGGGGATACCGATAAACTAATCTTT
CDR3aa: CACDVPGDTDKLIF

abundance: medium-sized
v_gene: TRDV2
d_gene: TRDD3
j_gene: TRDJ2
CDR3nt: TGTGCCTGTGACGTACTGGGGGATAACCTTTTGACAGCACAACTCTTCTTT
CDR3aa: CACDVLGDNLLTAQLFF

abundance: .
v_gene: TRDV2
d_gene: TRDD3
j_gene: TRDJ1
CDR3nt: TGTGCCTGTGACGTACTGGGGTCGTACACCGATAAGCTCATCTTT
CDR3aa: CACDVLGSYTDKLIF